Each of the 9 T cell receptor beta chains below was sequenced from the same sample in a study of post-analysis software for immune sequencing data. Regarding the study as a whole: Five TRBV segments, TRBV5-6, TRBV5-1 and TRBV20-1 among them, were found more frequent in patients than controls.

No antigens are known for them. Unique molecular identifiers were carried by the TCR beta cDNA libraries. MiXCR was run by TCRdb on the PCR reads, yielding one entry per CDR3 protein. The sample includes approximately 360,000 distinct CDR3 sequences, around 37% of them seen just once. The material sequenced was blood. These receptors originate from a girl between 10 and 17 years old with multiple sclerosis.

The V call is TRBV29-1, the J call TRBJ2-3; D not resolved. Germline CDR1 is SQVTM and CDR2 is ANQGSEA. The CDR3 has 11 amino acids. V was pared by 7 bases and J by 7 bases, with 12 bases between. DNA of the CDR3: TGCAGCGCTGCGACTGGAAATACGCAGTATTTT. Translated, it gives CSAATGNTQYF.

This clonotype was seen a handful of times. This chain uses TRBV7-3 with TRBJ2-1; TRBD1 might be the D (5 bases). V dropped 5 bases and J dropped 3 bases, with 11 bases sitting between them. Germline assignment: CDR1 SGHTA and CDR2 FQGTGA. The CDR3 runs to 14 residues. The DNA of the CDR3 is TGTGCCAGCAGCACCTCAGGGTACTACAATGAGCAGTTCTTC. This codes for CASSTSGYYNEQFF.

This clonotype was seen a few times. This chain connects TRBV7-2 to TRBJ2-7, with unresolved D. V was cut by 2 bases and J by 2 bases, with 16 bases left in between. CDR3 size: 16 residues. Germline V lookup: CDR1 SGHTA, CDR2 FQGNSA. As DNA, the CDR3 is TGTGCCAGCAGCTTATTGGCTCGGACGGCTGCCTACGAGCAGTACTTC. Translation: CASSLLARTAAYEQYF.

The J gene is TRBJ1-1, the V gene TRBV28, with 7 bases matching TRBD1. V was clipped by 5 bases and J by 6 bases; unmatched bases: 6. The CDR3 loop spans 13 amino acids. Germline V gene lookup returns CDR1 MDHEN and CDR2 SYDVKM. The CDR3 DNA reads as TGTGCCAGCAGTCGGACAGGTGGGCCTGAAGCTTTCTTT. Its protein product is CASSRTGGPEAFF.

The CDR3, as DNA: TGTGCCAGCAGCCGACGGGACCGGGAGAATGAGCAGTTCTTC. Translation gives CASSRRDRENEQFF. The genes are TRBV11-2 and TRBJ2-1; D is perhaps TRBD2 (6 bases). Germline V lookup: CDR1 SGHAT, CDR2 FQNNGV. This CDR3 spans 14 amino acids. The V end lost 5 bases, the J end lost 7 bases, and 15 bases lay between the germline ends.

The rearrangement links TRBV15 to TRBJ1-2; TRBD1 might be the D (5 bases). CDR1 and CDR2 (germline): LNHNV, YYDKDF (reference sequence). The CDR3 consists of 14 residues. Trimming stripped 3 bases from V and 4 bases from J, with 12 bases between. CDR3 residues: CATSRISQGYGYTF. The CDR3 nucleotides read TGTGCCACCAGCAGGATTTCGCAGGGCTATGGCTACACCTTC. Variable domain in full (rest from reference TRBV15 and TRBJ1-2): DAMVIQNPRYQVTQFGKPVTLSCSQTLNHNVMYWYQQKSSQAPKLLFHYYDKDFNNEADTPDNFQSRRPNTSFCFLDIRSPGLGDTAMYLCATSRISQGYGYTFGSGTRLTVV.

The rearrangement uses TRBV7-2 and TRBJ1-6, with D possibly being TRBD1 (6 bases). CDR1 and CDR2 (germline): SGHTA, FQGNSA. This CDR3 has 15 residues. V was trimmed by 0 bases and J by 6 bases, leaving 9 bases between them. In DNA, the CDR3 is TGTGCCAGCAGCTTAGCCCTGGACAGTAATTCACCCCTCCACTTT. Its protein is CASSLALDSNSPLHF. Filled out from reference TRBV7-2 and TRBJ1-6, the complete variable domain reads GAGVSQSPSNKVTEKGKDVELRCDPISGHTALYWYRQSLGQGLEFLIYFQGNSAPDKSGLPSDRFSAERTGGSVSTLTIQRTQQEDSAVYLCASSLALDSNSPLHFGNGTRLTVT.

This clonotype was seen only a few times. The DNA for the CDR3 is TGTGCCAGCAGTTTAGAGGGGGCCGGGAATCAGCCCCAGCATTTT. This gives the protein CASSLEGAGNQPQHF. The chain uses TRBV28 and TRBJ1-5, with 7 bases lining up with TRBD1. Trimming removed 2 bases from V and 4 bases from J; junction bases left unmatched: 5. From germline, CDR1 is MDHEN and CDR2 SYDVKM. The CDR3 length is 15 residues.

This rearrangement joins TRBV12-5 to TRBJ2-7, with a weak D call TRBD2 (5 bases). V was pared by 6 bases and J by 1 base, with 10 bases between. Germline V gene sequence: CDR1 LGHNT, CDR2 FRNRAP. CDR3 length: 13 residues. CDR3 bases: TGTGCTAGTGGACCCTCGGGGTCCTACGAGCAGTACTTC. This codes for CASGPSGSYEQYF. Looking up the rest from reference TRBV12-5 and TRBJ2-7 gives the full variable domain: DARVTQTPRHKVTEMGQEVTMRCQPILGHNTVFWYRQTMMQGLELLAYFRNRAPLDDSGMPKDRFSAEMPDATLATLKIQPSEPRDSAVYFCASGPSGSYEQYFGPGTRLTVT.